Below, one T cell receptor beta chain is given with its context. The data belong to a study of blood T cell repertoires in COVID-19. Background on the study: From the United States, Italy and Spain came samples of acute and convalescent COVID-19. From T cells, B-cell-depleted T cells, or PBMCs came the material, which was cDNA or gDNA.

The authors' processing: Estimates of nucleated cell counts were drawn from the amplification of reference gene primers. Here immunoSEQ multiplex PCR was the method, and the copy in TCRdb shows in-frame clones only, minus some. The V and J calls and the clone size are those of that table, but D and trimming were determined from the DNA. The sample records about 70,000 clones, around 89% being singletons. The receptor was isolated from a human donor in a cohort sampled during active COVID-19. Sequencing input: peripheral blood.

In DNA, the CDR3 is TGTGCCAGCAGCCGGGGGCGTGATGGGGGCTACACCTTC. Translation: CASSRGRDGGYTF. J is TRBJ1-2 and V is TRBV3-1 (or the pseudogene TRBV3-2); TRBD1 might be the D (6 bases). There are 13 residues in the CDR3. Germline values: CDR1 LGHDT, CDR2 YNNKEL (reference sequence). Trimming shortened V by 4 bases and J by 8 bases, and 14 bases separated the two germline ends.